These T cell receptor beta chains were read from a single sample in a study of T cell changes during pregnancy in multiple sclerosis. TCRdb's copy holds only in-frame clones and misses some; the assay was immunoSEQ multiplex PCR. Among about 79,000 clones listed, 75% to 95% were seen once. Sequencing used CD4+ T cells from peripheral blood mononuclear cells, obtained in the second trimester of pregnancy. These receptors came from a female donor with multiple sclerosis, enrolled in a pregnancy study. Both conserved end residues are part of each CDR3. D genes are given only for firm matches. A clone size is listed for some rows: how often the clone was seen (once, few, many), or a class if it is expanded.

d_gene: .
v_gene: TRBV18
abundance: .
j_gene: TRBJ2-2
CDR3aa: CASSPQEYTGELFF
CDR3nt: TGTGCCAGCTCACCACAGGAGTACACCGGGGAGCTGTTTTTT

d_gene: .
v_gene: TRBV2
abundance: .
j_gene: TRBJ2-2
CDR3aa: CASSVGTNTGELFF
CDR3nt: TGTGCCAGCAGTGTCGGGACGAACACCGGGGAGCTGTTTTTT

d_gene: .
v_gene: TRBV5-1
abundance: .
j_gene: TRBJ2-2
CDR3aa: CASSFTANTGELFF
CDR3nt: TGCGCCAGCAGCTTTACAGCGAACACCGGGGAGCTGTTTTTT

d_gene: .
v_gene: TRBV7-9
abundance: once
j_gene: TRBJ1-1
CDR3aa: CASSLAGTGEAFF
CDR3nt: TGTGCCAGCAGCTTAGCCGGCACAGGTGAAGCTTTCTTT

d_gene: .
v_gene: TRBV30
abundance: .
j_gene: TRBJ2-3
CDR3aa: CAFRGSGRTDTQYF
CDR3nt: TGTGCCTTCCGGGGGTCCGGCCGCACAGATACGCAGTATTTT

d_gene: .
v_gene: TRBV7-9
abundance: .
j_gene: TRBJ2-2
CDR3aa: CASSRSPLVRVGTGELFF
CDR3nt: TGTGCCAGCAGCCGCTCTCCCCTAGTCAGGGTTGGGACCGGGGAGCTGTTTTTT

d_gene: TRBD2
v_gene: TRBV30
abundance: .
j_gene: TRBJ2-7
CDR3aa: CAWYQGGAGGRREQYF
CDR3nt: TGTGCCTGGTACCAAGGTGGAGCGGGAGGGCGTCGCGAGCAGTACTTC

d_gene: .
v_gene: TRBV11-3
abundance: .
j_gene: TRBJ1-4
CDR3aa: CASSPPQGAQTGKLFF
CDR3nt: TGTGCCAGCAGCCCGCCTCAAGGGGCGCAAACTGGAAAACTGTTTTTT

d_gene: .
v_gene: TRBV28
abundance: .
j_gene: TRBJ2-1
CDR3aa: CASKGDTYNEQFF
CDR3nt: TGTGCCAGCAAGGGAGATACCTACAATGAGCAGTTCTTC

d_gene: .
v_gene: TRBV30
abundance: .
j_gene: TRBJ1-1
CDR3aa: CAWSVPPVNTEAFF
CDR3nt: TGTGCCTGGAGTGTACCCCCAGTGAACACTGAAGCTTTCTTT

d_gene: .
v_gene: TRBV30
abundance: .
j_gene: TRBJ1-5
CDR3aa: CAWSVRKASSDQPQHF
CDR3nt: TGTGCCTGGAGTGTCAGGAAGGCGTCCAGTGATCAGCCCCAGCATTTT

d_gene: .
v_gene: TRBV27
abundance: .
j_gene: TRBJ1-5
CDR3aa: CASSHRQSNQPQHF
CDR3nt: TGTGCCAGCAGTCACCGACAGAGCAATCAGCCCCAGCATTTT

d_gene: TRBD2
v_gene: TRBV19
abundance: .
j_gene: TRBJ2-5
CDR3aa: CASSSGETQYF
CDR3nt: TGTGCCAGTTCTAGCGGTGAGACCCAGTACTTC

d_gene: .
v_gene: TRBV7-9
abundance: .
j_gene: TRBJ1-2
CDR3aa: CASSPSLDSYGYTF
CDR3nt: TGTGCCAGCAGTCCATCCCTAGACAGTTATGGCTACACCTTC

d_gene: TRBD1
v_gene: TRBV28
abundance: .
j_gene: TRBJ2-7
CDR3aa: CASVAGTGPSEQYF
CDR3nt: TGTGCCAGCGTTGCCGGGACAGGGCCCTCTGAGCAGTACTTC

d_gene: .
v_gene: TRBV5-1
abundance: .
j_gene: TRBJ1-1
CDR3aa: CASSLDRDFRTEAFF
CDR3nt: TGCGCCAGCAGCTTGGACAGGGATTTTCGCACTGAAGCTTTCTTT

d_gene: .
v_gene: TRBV18
abundance: .
j_gene: TRBJ1-3
CDR3aa: CASSTLIGGTSGNTIYF
CDR3nt: TGTGCCAGCTCAACCCTCATTGGGGGGACCTCTGGAAACACCATATATTTT

d_gene: TRBD1
v_gene: TRBV19
abundance: .
j_gene: TRBJ1-5
CDR3aa: CASTYETGVNQPQHF
CDR3nt: TGTGCCAGTACGTATGAAACAGGGGTGAATCAGCCCCAGCATTTT

d_gene: TRBD2
v_gene: TRBV10-3
abundance: .
j_gene: TRBJ2-7
CDR3aa: CAIRTSGSTGEQYF
CDR3nt: TGTGCCATCAGAACTAGCGGGAGTACGGGGGAGCAGTACTTC

d_gene: .
v_gene: TRBV7-8
abundance: .
j_gene: TRBJ1-1
CDR3aa: CASSRWTEANTEAFF
CDR3nt: TGTGCCAGCAGCCGATGGACAGAGGCGAACACTGAAGCTTTCTTT

d_gene: .
v_gene: TRBV6-5
abundance: .
j_gene: TRBJ1-3
CDR3aa: CASSYDRFDTIYF
CDR3nt: TGTGCCAGCAGTTACGACAGGTTTGACACCATATATTTT

d_gene: TRBD2
v_gene: TRBV10-3
abundance: .
j_gene: TRBJ2-2
CDR3aa: CAIRTSETGELFF
CDR3nt: TGTGCCATCAGGACTAGCGAAACCGGGGAGCTGTTTTTT

d_gene: TRBD2
v_gene: TRBV5-6
abundance: .
j_gene: TRBJ2-5
CDR3aa: CASSPGLAGVQETQYF
CDR3nt: TGTGCCAGCAGCCCGGGACTAGCGGGCGTCCAAGAGACCCAGTACTTC

d_gene: .
v_gene: TRBV5-6
abundance: .
j_gene: TRBJ1-5
CDR3aa: CASSLGAGRNQPQHF
CDR3nt: TGTGCCAGCAGCTTGGGAGCAGGGAGGAATCAGCCCCAGCATTTT

d_gene: .
v_gene: TRBV11-1
abundance: once
j_gene: TRBJ2-4
CDR3aa: CASSLALRADLAKNIQYF
CDR3nt: TGTGCCAGCAGCTTAGCGTTGCGGGCAGACCTAGCCAAAAACATTCAGTACTTC

d_gene: .
v_gene: TRBV7-9
abundance: .
j_gene: TRBJ1-4
CDR3aa: CASSLKTLDEKLFF
CDR3nt: TGTGCCAGCAGCTTAAAAACATTGGATGAAAAACTGTTTTTT